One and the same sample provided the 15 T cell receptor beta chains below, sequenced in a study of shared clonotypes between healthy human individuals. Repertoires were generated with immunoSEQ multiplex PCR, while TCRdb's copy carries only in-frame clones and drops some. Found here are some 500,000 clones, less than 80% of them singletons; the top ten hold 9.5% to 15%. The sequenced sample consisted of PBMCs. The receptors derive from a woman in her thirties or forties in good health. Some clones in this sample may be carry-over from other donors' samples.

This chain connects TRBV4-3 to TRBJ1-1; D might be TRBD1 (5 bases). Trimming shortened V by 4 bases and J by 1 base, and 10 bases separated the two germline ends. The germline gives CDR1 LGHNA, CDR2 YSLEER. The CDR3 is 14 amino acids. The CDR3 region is CASSPGRWNTEAFF. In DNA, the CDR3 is TGCGCCAGCAGCCCGGGACGGTGGAACACTGAAGCTTTCTTT.

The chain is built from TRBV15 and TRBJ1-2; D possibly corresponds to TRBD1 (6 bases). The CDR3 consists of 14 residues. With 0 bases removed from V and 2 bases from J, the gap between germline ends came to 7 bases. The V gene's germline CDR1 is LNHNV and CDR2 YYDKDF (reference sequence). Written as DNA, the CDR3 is TGTGCCACCAGCAGAGAAACAGGGAACTATGGCTACACCTTC. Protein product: CATSRETGNYGYTF.

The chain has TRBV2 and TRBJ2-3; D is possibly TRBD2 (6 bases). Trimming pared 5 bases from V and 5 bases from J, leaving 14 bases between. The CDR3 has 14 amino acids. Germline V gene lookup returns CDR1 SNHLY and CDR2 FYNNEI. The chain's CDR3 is CASSPLVGGDTQYF. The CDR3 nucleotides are TGTGCCAGCAGTCCACTAGTGGGAGGAGATACGCAGTATTTT.

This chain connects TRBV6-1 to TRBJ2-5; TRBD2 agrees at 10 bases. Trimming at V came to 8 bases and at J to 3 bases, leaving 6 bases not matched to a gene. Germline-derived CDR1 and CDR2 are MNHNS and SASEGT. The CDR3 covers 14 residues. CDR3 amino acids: CASLGGLAEETQYF. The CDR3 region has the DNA TGTGCCAGCCTTGGTGGACTAGCGGAAGAGACCCAGTACTTC.

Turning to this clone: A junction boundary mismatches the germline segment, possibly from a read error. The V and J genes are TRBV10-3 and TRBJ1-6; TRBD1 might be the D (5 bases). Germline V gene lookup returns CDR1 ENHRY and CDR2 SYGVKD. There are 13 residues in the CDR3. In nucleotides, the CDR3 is TGTGCCAGCAGTGGGGGCTATAATTCACCCCTCCACTTT. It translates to CASSGGYNSPLHF.

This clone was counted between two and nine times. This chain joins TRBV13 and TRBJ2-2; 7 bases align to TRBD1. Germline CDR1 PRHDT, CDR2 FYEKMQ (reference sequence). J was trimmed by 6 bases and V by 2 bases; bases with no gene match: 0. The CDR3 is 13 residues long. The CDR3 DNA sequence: TGTGCCAGCAGCTTACAGGGGGCCGGGGAGCTGTTTTTT. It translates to CASSLQGAGELFF.

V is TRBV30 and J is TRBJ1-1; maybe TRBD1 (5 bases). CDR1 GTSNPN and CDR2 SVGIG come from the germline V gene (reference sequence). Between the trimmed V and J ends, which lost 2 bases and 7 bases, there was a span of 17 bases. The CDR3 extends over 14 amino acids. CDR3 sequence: CAWSFGQGLGEAFF. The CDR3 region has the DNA TGTGCCTGGAGTTTCGGGCAGGGTTTAGGTGAAGCTTTCTTT.

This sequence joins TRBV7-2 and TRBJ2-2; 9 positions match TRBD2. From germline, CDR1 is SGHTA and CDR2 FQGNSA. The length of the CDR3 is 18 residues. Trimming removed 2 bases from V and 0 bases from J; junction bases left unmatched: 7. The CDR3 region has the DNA TGTGCCAGCAGCTTATTGGCTAGCGGGGCCACGAACACCGGGGAGCTGTTTTTT. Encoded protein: CASSLLASGATNTGELFF.

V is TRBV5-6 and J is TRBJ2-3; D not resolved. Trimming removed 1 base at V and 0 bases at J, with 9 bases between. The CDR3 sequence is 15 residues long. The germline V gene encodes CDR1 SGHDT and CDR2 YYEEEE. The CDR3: CASSLLSTSTDTQYF. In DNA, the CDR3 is TGTGCCAGCAGCTTGTTATCTACTAGCACAGATACGCAGTATTTT.

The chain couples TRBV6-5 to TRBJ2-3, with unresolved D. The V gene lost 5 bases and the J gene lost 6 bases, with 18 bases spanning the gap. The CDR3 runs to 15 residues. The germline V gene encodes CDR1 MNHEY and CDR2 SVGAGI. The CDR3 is CASSRGVSNDDTQYF. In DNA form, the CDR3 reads TGTGCCAGCAGTCGTGGGGTTAGCAACGATGATACGCAGTATTTT.

The CDR3 here is CASTMTGGNEKLFF. CDR3 nucleotide sequence: TGTGCCAGCACCATGACAGGGGGCAATGAAAAACTGTTTTTT. The chain recombines TRBV28 with TRBJ1-4, with 10 bases aligning to TRBD1. The V gene end was trimmed by 7 bases and the J gene end by 5 bases; junction bases not matched to a gene: 4. The CDR3 length is 14 residues. Germline V lookup: CDR1 MDHEN, CDR2 SYDVKM. The full variable domain, in which reference TRBV28 and TRBJ1-4 provide the parts outside the CDR3, is DVKVTQSSRYLVKRTGEKVFLECVQDMDHENMFWYRQDPGLGLRLIYFSYDVKMKEKGDIPEGYSVSREKKERFSLILESASTNQTSMYLCASTMTGGNEKLFFGSGTQLSVL.

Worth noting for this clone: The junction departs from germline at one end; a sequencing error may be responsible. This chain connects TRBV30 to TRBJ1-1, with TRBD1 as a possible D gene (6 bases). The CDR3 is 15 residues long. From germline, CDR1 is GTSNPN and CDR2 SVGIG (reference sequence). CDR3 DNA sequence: TGTGCCTGGAGCCTTGGACAGAAAAGGAGCACTGAAGCTTCCTTT. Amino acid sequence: CAWSLGQKRSTEASF.

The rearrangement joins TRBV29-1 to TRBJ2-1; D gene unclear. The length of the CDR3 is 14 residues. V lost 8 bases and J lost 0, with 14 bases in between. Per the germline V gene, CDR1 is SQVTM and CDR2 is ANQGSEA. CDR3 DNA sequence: TGCAGCTCAACGGTACAGAGCTCCTACAATGAGCAGTTCTTC. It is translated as CSSTVQSSYNEQFF.

The CDR3 DNA sequence: TGTGCCAGCAGCCACCGGGGGGTGGGCTCCTACAATGAGCAGTTCTTC. It encodes CASSHRGVGSYNEQFF. The chain employs TRBV7-9 and TRBJ2-1, with TRBD2 matching 7 bases. With V trimmed by 5 bases and J by 0 bases, 7 bases remained unmatched. There are 16 residues in the CDR3. CDR1 and CDR2 (germline): SEHNR, FQNEAQ (reference sequence).

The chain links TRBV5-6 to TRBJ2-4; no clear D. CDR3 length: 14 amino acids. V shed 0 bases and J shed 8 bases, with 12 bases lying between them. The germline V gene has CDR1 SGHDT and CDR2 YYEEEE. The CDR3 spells CASSLVAMVDIQYF. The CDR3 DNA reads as TGTGCCAGCAGCTTGGTGGCCATGGTGGACATTCAGTACTTC. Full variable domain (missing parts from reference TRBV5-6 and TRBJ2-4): DAGVTQSPTHLIKTRGQQVTLRCSPKSGHDTVSWYQQALGQGPQFIFQYYEEEERQRGNFPDRFSGHQFPNYSSELNVNALLLGDSALYLCASSLVAMVDIQYFGAGTRLSVL.